These 13 T cell receptor beta chains share one sample of origin, sequenced in a study of shared clonotypes between healthy human individuals. Sequenced by immunoSEQ multiplex PCR; TCRdb stores in-frame clones only, minus some. Found here are roughly 2,500,000 clones, roughly 93% of them singletons; the top ten hold 0.36%. The sequenced sample was naive CD4+ T cells from PBMCs. As to subset: CD45RA+ positively selected. These receptors were obtained from a man between 18 and 29 years old in good health. Some clones in this sample may be carry-over from other donors' samples.

The chain couples TRBV5-5 to TRBJ2-2, with D possibly being TRBD1 or TRBD2 (5 bases each). The CDR3 length is 15 residues. Trimming stripped 5 bases from V and 1 base from J, with 12 bases between. Germline lookup yields CDR1 SGHKS and CDR2 YYEKEE (reference sequence). The DNA for the CDR3 is TGTGCCAGCAGGTCAGGGACGCAGAACACCGGGGAGCTGTTTTTT. Its protein is CASRSGTQNTGELFF.

The chain joins TRBV2 to TRBJ2-7; D is ambiguous. The germline V gene encodes CDR1 SNHLY and CDR2 FYNNEI. CDR3 length equals 11 residues. The ends were cut back, 7 bases at V and 4 bases at J, with 8 bases in the middle. The CDR3 loop is CASTLEYEQYF. The CDR3 DNA follows: TGTGCCAGCACTTTAGAGTACGAGCAGTACTTC.

This clone was seen a single time. The chain uses TRBV28 and TRBJ2-5; D possibly corresponds to TRBD2 (5 bases). Trimming removed 5 bases at V and 6 bases at J, with 13 bases between. The CDR3 sequence is 13 residues long. Germline V gives CDR1 MDHEN, CDR2 SYDVKM. Here the CDR3 DNA reads TGTGCCAGCAGTGAGGGTAAGCCGAAGACCCAGTACTTC. Encoded protein: CASSEGKPKTQYF.

This sequence joins TRBV13 and TRBJ1-4; TRBD1 matches 9 bases. After removal of 8 bases from V and 7 bases from J, the junction contained 11 bases not matched to a gene. The CDR3 sequence is 15 residues long. Germline V lookup: CDR1 PRHDT, CDR2 FYEKMQ (reference sequence). CDR3 protein: CASLTKGTGPEKLFF. The CDR3 nucleotides are TGTGCCAGCCTTACGAAGGGGACAGGGCCTGAAAAACTGTTTTTT.

The chain is built from TRBV6-1 and TRBJ2-1; D gene ambiguous. Germline V gene data show CDR1 as MNHNS and CDR2 as SASEGT. Trimming shortened V by 1 base and J by 9 bases, and 4 bases separated the two germline ends. The CDR3 has 11 residues. CDR3 bases: TGTGCCAGCAGTGAAGGAGGTGAGCAGTTCTTC. Translated, it gives CASSEGGEQFF.

V usage is TRBV6-4 and J usage is TRBJ2-3; maybe TRBD2 (6 bases). The CDR3 extends over 16 amino acids. From germline, CDR1 is MRHNA and CDR2 SNTAGT. The V and J ends lost 3 bases and 8 bases respectively, with 21 bases between them. CDR3 amino acids: CASSDPKLAPVATQYF. DNA of the CDR3: TGTGCCAGCAGTGATCCAAAACTAGCCCCCGTGGCTACGCAGTATTTT.

This chain links TRBV4-1 with TRBJ1-2; the D is unclear. V shed 4 bases and J shed 8 bases, with 20 bases lying between them. The CDR3 spans 15 residues. The germline V gene encodes CDR1 MGHRA and CDR2 YSYEKL. The DNA for the CDR3 is TGCGCCAGCAGCCCCGGGCAGGCTCCTGTATGGGGCTACACCTTC. It encodes CASSPGQAPVWGYTF.

CDR3 DNA sequence: TGTGCCAGCAGTAACCGGAACTACAAGGACTCTGGAAACACCATATATTTT. Its protein product is CASSNRNYKDSGNTIYF. V is TRBV28 and J is TRBJ1-3; no definite D call. V was clipped by 5 bases and J by 0 bases, with 17 bases between them. There are 17 residues in the CDR3. Looked up from germline, CDR1 is MDHEN and CDR2 is SYDVKM.

The V and J genes are TRBV5-1 and TRBJ2-5; 7 positions match TRBD1. CDR1 is SGHRS, CDR2 YFSETQ, per germline. The CDR3 loop spans 15 amino acids. Trimming at V came to 3 bases and at J to 3 bases, leaving 8 bases not matched to a gene. The CDR3 DNA follows: TGCGCCAGCAGCTGGGGGACAGCCCTAGAAGAGACCCAGTACTTC. Protein: CASSWGTALEETQYF.

In this sample, this clone turned up a few times. The chain links TRBV25-1 to TRBJ1-1; D is unclear. Germline V gene sequence: CDR1 MGHDK, CDR2 SYGVNS. There are 14 residues in the CDR3. The V end was cut by 4 bases, the J end by 0 bases, with 9 bases between. CDR3 nucleotides: TGTGCCAGCAGTGGACGTGCGCTGAACACTGAAGCTTTCTTT. Its protein is CASSGRALNTEAFF.

The chain employs TRBV7-9 and TRBJ1-1; a possible D gene is TRBD1 (5 bases). CDR3 length: 13 residues. The germline V gene has CDR1 SEHNR and CDR2 FQNEAQ (reference sequence). Trimming pared 5 bases from V and 7 bases from J, leaving 14 bases between. This CDR3 reads CASSRGTALEAFF. In DNA, the CDR3 is TGTGCCAGCAGCCGGGGGACGGCCCTTGAAGCTTTCTTT.

The chain is built from TRBV2 and TRBJ2-3; D is uncertain. The germline V and J ends were trimmed by 1 base and 7 bases, with 3 bases remaining between them. The CDR3 spans 11 residues. Germline CDR1 reads SNHLY; CDR2 reads FYNNEI. The CDR3 DNA follows: TGTGCCAGCAGTGAAGGGTATACGCAGTATTTT. Translated, it gives CASSEGYTQYF.

The chain couples TRBV21-1 to TRBJ1-4. TRBV21-1 has pseudogene status. There are 15 residues in the CDR3. The CDR3 protein is CASSPRRGYNEKLFF. Written as DNA, the CDR3 is TGTGCCAGCAGCCCTCGACGAGGGTATAATGAAAAACTGTTTTTT.